The rows below give T cell receptor beta chains drawn from one sample of a study of blood T cell repertoires in COVID-19. Measured with immunoSEQ multiplex PCR; TCRdb has only the in-frame clones, and not every one. The sample lists 400,000 to 450,000 clones, about nine tenths occurring once. Sequences were obtained from peripheral blood. Receptors originate from a woman between 50 and 59 years old with COVID-19, enrolled during active disease. The CDR3 runs from the conserved cysteine through the conserved F or W. D genes are given only for firm matches. Not every row has a clone size; where given, it reads once, few, many or a size class.

>15|TRBD2|TRBJ2-3|NA|TRBV7-6
CASSPQRGSLGTQYF
TGTGCCAGCAGCCCTCAGCGGGGTTCATTAGGTACGCAGTATTTT
>14|NA|TRBJ2-2|NA|TRBV19
CASSKGVDTGELFF
TGTGCCAGTAGTAAAGGGGTAGACACCGGGGAGCTGTTTTTT
>14|TRBD1|TRBJ2-3|NA|TRBV7-9
CASSVGGQADTQYF
TGTGCCAGCAGCGTAGGGGGACAGGCAGATACGCAGTATTTT
>13|NA|TRBJ2-3|NA|TRBV30
CAWRRPGTDTQYF
TGTGCCTGGCGCCGGCCAGGGACAGATACGCAGTATTTT
>16|TRBD2|TRBJ2-2|NA|TRBV9
CAGSVGLAGNTGELFF
TGTGCCGGCAGCGTGGGACTAGCGGGAAACACCGGGGAGCTGTTTTTT
>14|TRBD2|TRBJ2-2|NA|TRBV2
CASSVAGGTGELFF
TGTGCCAGCAGTGTTGCGGGGGGCACCGGGGAGCTGTTTTTT
>16|NA|TRBJ1-6|NA|TRBV2
CASSSRLTKANSPLHF
TGTGCCAGCAGTTCTAGGCTCACTAAAGCTAATTCACCCCTCCACTTT
>12|NA|TRBJ2-2|once|TRBV7-3
CASSLDTRELFF
TGTGCCAGCAGCTTGGACACCCGGGAGCTGTTTTTT
>19|TRBD1|TRBJ1-1|once|TRBV18
CASSPPHISSGRGWTEAFF
TGTGCCAGCTCACCACCGCATATCTCTTCCGGCAGGGGGTGGACTGAAGCTTTCTTT
>15|NA|TRBJ2-7|NA|TRBV28
CASSTEGLLSYEQYF
TGTGCCAGCAGTACGGAGGGTCTCCTCTCCTACGAGCAGTACTTC
>13|TRBD2|TRBJ2-1|NA|TRBV24-1
CATSWGGGNEQFF
TGTGCCACCAGTTGGGGGGGTGGGAATGAGCAGTTCTTC
>13|NA|TRBJ1-1|NA|TRBV19
CASSIRGTTEAFF
TGTGCCAGTAGTATACGGGGGACCACTGAAGCTTTCTTT
>12|NA|TRBJ2-1|NA|TRBV30
CAREGSYNEQFF
TGTGCCCGAGAGGGTTCCTACAATGAGCAGTTCTTC
>14|NA|TRBJ1-2|once|TRBV30
CAWDETGGNYGYTF
TGTGCCTGGGATGAGACAGGCGGAAACTATGGCTACACCTTC
>14|NA|TRBJ2-3|NA|TRBV20-1
CSASQGHSTDTQYF
TGCAGTGCTAGTCAGGGACACAGCACAGATACGCAGTATTTT
>15|TRBD1|TRBJ2-7|NA|TRBV30
CAWSSPGQGSYEQYF
TGTGCCTGGAGTTCACCGGGACAGGGGTCCTACGAGCAGTACTTC
>16|NA|TRBJ1-1|NA|TRBV12-5
CASGLGLPGVAVEAFF
TGTGCTAGTGGTTTGGGCCTTCCCGGGGTGGCAGTCGAAGCTTTCTTT
>15|TRBD1|TRBJ1-2|once|TRBV28
CASRLGQAQGYGYTF
TGTGCCAGCAGACTTGGACAGGCCCAGGGGTATGGCTACACCTTC
>17|NA|TRBJ2-3|NA|TRBV15
CATSRDRGGAGTDTQYF
TGTGCCACCAGCAGAGATAGAGGGGGGGCCGGCACAGATACGCAGTATTTT
>14|NA|TRBJ1-2|NA|TRBV28
CASSRRPSRGGYTF
TGTGCCAGCAGCCGAAGGCCCTCTCGAGGGGGCTACACCTTC
>16|TRBD2|TRBJ2-7|NA|TRBV6-5
CASSSRLAGGSYEQYF
TGTGCCAGCAGTTCCCGACTAGCGGGTGGCTCCTACGAGCAGTACTTC
>14|NA|TRBJ1-5|NA|TRBV6-6
CASSYWGTNQPQHF
TGTGCCAGCAGTTACTGGGGCACTAATCAGCCCCAGCATTTT
>16|NA|TRBJ2-7|NA|TRBV19
CASSIEGAGSLGEQYF
TGTGCCAGTAGTATAGAGGGGGCCGGCTCCCTCGGGGAGCAGTACTTC
>21|TRBD1|TRBJ1-2|NA|TRBV9
CASSLSPSSGQGSSPNYGYTF
TGTGCCAGCAGCCTATCCCCCTCTTCCGGACAGGGCTCATCGCCTAACTATGGCTACACCTTC
>18|TRBD2|TRBJ2-3|NA|TRBV7-2
CASSVSLAGGARRDTQYF
TGTGCCAGCAGCGTTTCCTTAGCGGGGGGAGCAAGGAGAGATACGCAGTATTTT
>12|NA|TRBJ1-1|NA|TRBV12-3/TRBV12-4
CASSLPGRQAFF
TGTGCCAGCAGTTTACCAGGAAGGCAAGCTTTCTTT
>14|NA|TRBJ1-4|NA|TRBV5-1
CASSPRGSGEKLFF
TGCGCCAGCAGCCCCAGGGGATCGGGTGAAAAACTGTTTTTT
>15|TRBD1|TRBJ1-1|NA|TRBV18
CASSPGQGGNTEAFF
TGTGCCAGCTCCCCAGGACAGGGAGGGAACACTGAAGCTTTCTTT
>13|TRBD1|TRBJ1-2|NA|TRBV20-1
CSASRGTGYGYTF
TGCAGTGCTAGTAGAGGGACAGGGTATGGCTACACCTTC
>15|TRBD2|TRBJ2-3|NA|TRBV6-5
CASSTSGGRMDTQYF
TGTGCCAGCAGCACTAGCGGGGGGCGCATGGATACGCAGTATTTT
>16|TRBD2|TRBJ2-1|NA|TRBV10-3
CAISESGSGGANEQFF
TGTGCCATCAGTGAGTCGGGTAGCGGGGGGGCCAATGAGCAGTTCTTC
>14|TRBD1|TRBJ1-5|NA|TRBV11-2
CASSQDREDQPQHF
TGTGCCAGCAGCCAAGACAGGGAAGACCAGCCCCAGCATTTT
>15|NA|TRBJ1-2|NA|TRBV4-1
CASSQYRGGNYGYTF
TGCGCCAGCAGCCAATACCGGGGGGGGAACTATGGCTACACCTTC
>15|TRBD2|TRBJ2-1|NA|TRBV29-1
CSVGFRGGPSDEQFF
TGCAGCGTGGGTTTCCGGGGGGGACCATCCGATGAGCAGTTCTTC
>13|NA|TRBJ2-5|NA|TRBV6-5
CASSVYRQETQYF
TGTGCCAGCAGCGTCTACCGCCAAGAGACCCAGTACTTC
>14|NA|TRBJ1-2|NA|TRBV19
CASSSSRESYGYTF
TGTGCCAGTAGTTCTTCGAGGGAGTCCTATGGCTACACCTTC
>11|NA|TRBJ2-7|NA|TRBV3-1/TRBV3-2
CASSRQHEQYF
TGTGCCAGCAGCCGACAGCACGAGCAGTACTTC
>15|TRBD1|TRBJ1-4|NA|TRBV30
CAWSVRAGGFEKLFF
TGTGCCTGGAGTGTAAGAGCAGGGGGCTTTGAAAAACTGTTTTTT
>16|NA|TRBJ2-6|NA|TRBV5-4
CASSLKRDSGANVLTF
TGTGCCAGCAGCTTGAAGCGCGATTCTGGGGCCAACGTCCTGACTTTC
>15|NA|TRBJ1-4|NA|TRBV19
CASRFLGREREKLFF
TGTGCCAGTAGGTTTCTCGGCAGGGAAAGGGAAAAACTGTTTTTT
>13|TRBD1|TRBJ2-7|few|TRBV27
CASSNTGAREQYF
TGTGCCAGCAGTAACACAGGGGCTCGCGAGCAGTACTTC